One and the same sample provided the 21 T cell receptor beta chains below, sequenced in a study of blood T cell repertoires in COVID-19. The assay was immunoSEQ multiplex PCR, and TCRdb's table has in-frame clones only and misses some. The sample lists 65,000 to 90,000 clones, approximately 88% occurring once. The sequencing sample was made of peripheral blood. Receptors originate from an elderly woman with acute or convalescent COVID-19.

V gene TRBV25-1 combines with J gene TRBJ1-1; 7 nucleotides line up with TRBD1. CDR1 is MGHDK and CDR2 is SYGVNS in the germline V gene. V trimming: 6 bases; J trimming: 7 bases; junction bases outside the gene matches: 2. CDR3 size: 11 residues. CDR3 amino acids: CASSRGFEAFF. The CDR3 DNA sequence: TGTGCCAGCAGCAGGGGGTTTGAAGCTTTCTTT.

The chain couples TRBV9 to TRBJ1-1; D gene ambiguous. The CDR3 spans 14 residues. The V and J ends lost 0 bases and 6 bases respectively, with 12 bases between them. Germline CDR1 reads SGDLS; CDR2 reads YYNGEE. Here the CDR3 reads CASSVEAIAAEAFF. CDR3 nucleotides: TGTGCCAGCAGCGTAGAAGCGATCGCAGCTGAAGCTTTCTTT.

J is TRBJ1-5 and V is TRBV29-1; 9 nucleotides match TRBD1. Losses at the gene ends were 4 bases for V and 5 bases for J; bases not matched to a gene: 6. This CDR3 has 14 amino acids. Per germline, CDR1 SQVTM and CDR2 ANQGSEA. The CDR3 bases are TGCAGCGTTGCTGACAGGGGGAAGGATCAGCCCCAGCATTTT. This codes for CSVADRGKDQPQHF.

This chain connects TRBV25-1 to TRBJ2-1; 10 bases fit TRBD2. CDR3 length: 14 residues. The germline gives CDR1 MGHDK, CDR2 SYGVNS. The trim removed 10 bases at V and 3 bases at J, leaving 6 bases unmatched. Here the CDR3 reads CANQLAGSYNEQFF. DNA of the CDR3: TGTGCCAACCAACTAGCGGGGAGCTACAATGAGCAGTTCTTC.

V usage is TRBV12-3 or TRBV12-4 and J usage is TRBJ2-5; possible D gene TRBD1, 6 bases. CDR3 length: 13 residues. V was pared by 7 bases and J by 5 bases, with 14 bases between. CDR3 loop: CASTLSGVETQYF. Written as DNA, the CDR3 is TGTGCCAGCACCCTGTCAGGGGTCGAGACCCAGTACTTC.

The rearrangement uses TRBV18 and TRBJ2-5; TRBD1 matches 7 bases. Germline-derived CDR1 and CDR2 are KGHSH and LQKENI. The V and J ends lost 8 bases and 4 bases, in that order; junction bases with no gene match: 4. This CDR3 region has 12 residues. CDR3 coding DNA: TGTGCCAGCGCAACAGGGGCAGAGACCCAGTACTTC. Amino acids: CASATGAETQYF.

A single count supports this clone. V and J are TRBV10-3 and TRBJ1-2; perhaps TRBD1 as D (5 bases). This CDR3 is 11 amino acids long. Germline V gene data show CDR1 as ENHRY and CDR2 as SYGVKD. Trimming stripped 4 bases from V and 7 bases from J, with 7 bases between. The DNA of the CDR3 is TGTGCCATCAGTGTGGGGGGTGGCTACACCTTC. This codes for CAISVGGGYTF.

CDR3: CARRNQPQHF. The CDR3 coding sequence is TGTGCCAGGAGGAATCAGCCCCAGCATTTT. V gene TRBV11-3 combines with J gene TRBJ1-5; D not resolved. The germline V and J ends were trimmed by 9 bases and 4 bases, with 4 bases remaining between them. The CDR3 has 10 amino acids. Germline V lookup: CDR1 SGHNT, CDR2 YENEEA.

This clone came up once. J is TRBJ1-1 and V is TRBV19, with 7 positions matching TRBD1. The CDR3 totals 14 residues. Germline-derived CDR1 and CDR2 are LNHDA and SQIVND (reference sequence). V trimming: 6 bases; J trimming: 5 bases; junction bases outside the gene matches: 9. The chain's CDR3 is CASRPGGTRTEAFF. The DNA of the CDR3 is TGTGCCAGTAGACCAGGGGGGACGAGGACTGAAGCTTTCTTT. Based on the CDR3 plus reference TRBV19 and TRBJ1-1, the full variable domain is DGGITQSPKYLFRKEGQNVTLSCEQNLNHDAMYWYRQDPGQGLRLIYYSQIVNDFQKGDIAEGYSVSREKKESFPLTVTSAQKNPTAFYLCASRPGGTRTEAFFGQGTRLTVV.

In its sample, this clone was seen once. The rearrangement joins TRBV10-3 to TRBJ2-5, with D possibly TRBD1 on 6 matching bases. V was cut by 3 bases and J by 4 bases, with 12 bases left in between. From germline, CDR1 is ENHRY and CDR2 SYGVKD. The length of the CDR3 is 14 residues. The CDR3 region has the DNA TGTGCCATCAGTGATTACAGGGATGGAGAGACCCAGTACTTC. This codes for CAISDYRDGETQYF.

The genes are TRBV6-1 and TRBJ2-7, with TRBD2 identical over 9 bases. The CDR3 sequence is 16 residues long. Germline loops: CDR1 MNHNS, CDR2 SASEGT. The V and J ends lost 4 bases and 1 base, in that order; junction bases with no gene match: 8. The CDR3 DNA is TGTGCCAGCAGTGTTACGGGGACTAGCATATCCTACGAGCAGTACTTC. This translates into CASSVTGTSISYEQYF.

The chain is built from TRBV5-1 and TRBJ2-2; 7 bases match TRBD1. This CDR3 has 14 residues. CDR1 and CDR2 from the germline V gene are SGHRS and YFSETQ. Trimming at V came to 7 bases and at J to 2 bases, leaving 5 bases not matched to a gene. This chain's CDR3 is CASDRDSNTGELFF. CDR3 nucleotide sequence: TGCGCCAGCGACAGGGACAGTAACACCGGGGAGCTGTTTTTT.

V gene TRBV7-2 combines with J gene TRBJ2-1, with 10 bases matching TRBD2. CDR1 is SGHTA and CDR2 is FQGNSA in the germline V gene. The CDR3 is 19 amino acids. After removal of 1 base from V and 3 bases from J, the junction contained 12 bases not matched to a gene. DNA of the CDR3: TGTGCCAGCAGCTTAGTGGGGCTAGCGGGAGAGCGTTTCTACAATGAGCAGTTCTTC. It specifies CASSLVGLAGERFYNEQFF.

This clone was found once. CDR3 in DNA: TGCGCCAGCAGTGGACAGGAGACTTATGGCTACACCTTC. Encoded protein: CASSGQETYGYTF. The rearrangement links TRBV10-2 to TRBJ1-2; tentative D call: TRBD1 (6 bases). This CDR3 region has 13 residues. CDR1 and CDR2 (germline): WSHSY, SAAADI. Trimming pared 4 bases from V and 5 bases from J, leaving 11 bases between.

This rearrangement joins TRBV30 to TRBJ1-3; TRBD1 might be the D (5 bases). Looked up from germline, CDR1 is GTSNPN and CDR2 is SVGIG (reference sequence). Trimming shortened V by 8 bases and J by 0 bases, and 11 bases separated the two germline ends. The length of the CDR3 is 13 residues. The CDR3 reads CAAGHNSGNTIYF. CDR3 DNA sequence: TGTGCCGCAGGGCACAACTCTGGAAACACCATATATTTT. Together with reference TRBV30 and TRBJ1-3, the CDR3 gives the full variable domain: SQTIHQWPATLVQPVGSPLSLECTVEGTSNPNLYWYRQAAGRGLQLLFYSVGIGQISSEVPQNLSASRPQDRQFILSSKKLLLSDSGFYLCAAGHNSGNTIYFGEGSWLTVV.

The chain is built from TRBV6-5 and TRBJ1-2; the D gene is possibly TRBD1 (6 bases). The V end was cut by 5 bases, the J end by 4 bases, with 17 bases between. The length of the CDR3 is 15 residues. The germline gives CDR1 MNHEY, CDR2 SVGAGI. CDR3 sequence (DNA): TGTGCCAGCAGTCACCCTAGGGGGGGACCCTATGGCTACACCTTC. Translated, it gives CASSHPRGGPYGYTF.

The chain carries TRBV3-1 (or the pseudogene TRBV3-2) and TRBJ1-6, with 11 bases lining up with TRBD1. Germline lookup yields CDR1 LGHDT and CDR2 YNNKEL (reference sequence). V shed 4 bases and J 7 bases; nucleotides not matched to a gene: 6. The CDR3 covers 16 residues. CDR3 DNA: TGTGCCAGCAGCCCGGACAGGGGGCAGAGGAATTCACCCCTCCACTTT. Translated: CASSPDRGQRNSPLHF.

This clone was seen just once. J is TRBJ2-5 and V is TRBV9; TRBD2 agrees at 12 bases. Germline V lookup: CDR1 SGDLS, CDR2 YYNGEE. The V gene end was trimmed by 4 bases and the J gene end by 5 bases; junction bases not matched to a gene: 6. The CDR3 covers 15 residues. The CDR3 sequence is CASSLTSGGLETQYF. In nucleotides, the CDR3 is TGTGCCAGCAGCCTGACTAGCGGGGGTTTGGAGACCCAGTACTTC.

The rearrangement links TRBV18 to TRBJ2-1, with TRBD2 matching over 8 bases. The ends lost 4 bases at V and 8 bases at J; junction bases unmatched: 10. The CDR3 spans 15 residues. From germline, CDR1 is KGHSH and CDR2 LQKENI. Here the CDR3 DNA reads TGTGCCAGCTCACTCCTTGGGACTAGTCCCCATGAGCAGTTCTTC. Protein: CASSLLGTSPHEQFF.

This clone was observed once. CDR3 sequence: CASSYRTSGGAGEQFF. The CDR3 DNA follows: TGTGCCAGCAGTTATAGGACTAGCGGGGGGGCAGGTGAGCAGTTCTTC. V usage is TRBV6-5 and J usage is TRBJ2-1; 15 nucleotides line up with TRBD2. The V segment lost 3 bases and the J segment 9 bases; nucleotides outside the gene matches: 6. From germline, CDR1 is MNHEY and CDR2 SVGAGI. There are 16 residues in the CDR3.

The chain links TRBV7-9 to TRBJ1-2, with 11 bases that match TRBD1. The length of the CDR3 is 14 residues. Germline V lookup: CDR1 SEHNR, CDR2 FQNEAQ (reference sequence). V was clipped by 5 bases and J by 7 bases; unmatched bases: 6. CDR3 bases: TGTGCCAGCAGCCCCGGACAGGGGGCGGGTGGCTACACCTTC. Translating gives CASSPGQGAGGYTF. Full variable domain (rest looked up from reference TRBV7-9 and TRBJ1-2): DTGVSQNPRHKITKRGQNVTFRCDPISEHNRLYWYRQTLGQGPEFLTYFQNEAQLEKSRLLSDRFSAERPKGSFSTLEIQRTEQGDSAMYLCASSPGQGAGGYTFGSGTRLTVV.